Following are 30 T cell receptor beta chains from one sample sequenced in a study of blood T cell repertoires in COVID-19. Data came from immunoSEQ multiplex PCR; TCRdb stores just in-frame clones and leaves some out. In the table there are more than 150,000 clones, about 86% of which are singletons. The sample comprised peripheral blood. These receptors were obtained from a woman in her 70s with COVID-19, enrolled during active disease.

V usage is TRBV6-5 and J usage is TRBJ2-1, with 9 bases matching TRBD2. The germline V gene has CDR1 MNHEY and CDR2 SVGAGI. CDR3 size: 13 residues. The V and J ends lost 10 bases and 10 bases, in that order; junction bases with no gene match: 11. The CDR3 bases are TGTGCCACTTCAGAGCTAGCGGGGATAGAGCAGTTCTTC. It codes for CATSELAGIEQFF.

This clone occurred once. The V call is TRBV7-2, the J call TRBJ2-1, with D maybe TRBD2 (6 bases). Per the germline V gene, CDR1 is SGHTA and CDR2 is FQGNSA. The CDR3 contains 16 residues. The V end lost 2 bases, the J end lost 9 bases, and 20 bases lay between the germline ends. DNA of the CDR3: TGTGCCAGCAGCTTAAGCGGAACCGGGGGAATAGCTGAGCAGTTCTTC. This translates into CASSLSGTGGIAEQFF.

V is TRBV5-1 and J is TRBJ1-4, with a weak D call TRBD1 (5 bases). V was clipped by 4 bases and J by 0 bases, with 16 bases between them. The CDR3 has 17 residues. Germline V CDR1 and CDR2: SGHRS, YFSETQ. CDR3 nucleotides: TGCGCCAGCAGCCCCCGGGGGACCTTTGCAACTAATGAAAAACTGTTTTTT. It specifies CASSPRGTFATNEKLFF.

This chain links TRBV24-1 with TRBJ1-5; D gene uncertain. Germline assignment: CDR1 KGHDR and CDR2 SFDVKD. Trimming left V 11 bases short and J 4 bases short, with 11 bases between. There are 12 residues in the CDR3. The CDR3 DNA reads as TGTGCCATCCGCGAGAGAAATCAGCCCCAGCATTTT. This codes for CAIRERNQPQHF.

About this clone itself: The sample carries other DNA sequences with the same CDR3. The chain joins TRBV5-1 to TRBJ1-5; 8 bases align to TRBD1. The V segment lost 4 bases and the J segment 5 bases; nucleotides outside the gene matches: 2. Germline CDR1 SGHRS, CDR2 YFSETQ. The CDR3 has 13 amino acids. CDR3 nucleotides: TGCGCCAGCAGCCCGGACAGGGATCAGCCCCAGCATTTT. This codes for CASSPDRDQPQHF.

CDR3 DNA: TGCGCCAGCAGCCCTCAGGATCTCAATCAGCCCCAGCATTTT. This translates into CASSPQDLNQPQHF. The chain recombines TRBV4-1 with TRBJ1-5, with unresolved D. V lost 4 bases and J 3 bases, leaving 10 bases between the germline ends. The CDR3 totals 14 residues. Germline V CDR1 and CDR2: MGHRA, YSYEKL.

The chain is built from TRBV24-1 and TRBJ2-7; 10 positions match TRBD1. CDR3 size: 16 residues. Trimming removed 3 bases from V and 0 bases from J; junction bases left unmatched: 4. The germline V gene encodes CDR1 KGHDR and CDR2 SFDVKD. Here the CDR3 reads CATSDIGTGDSYEQYF. In DNA form, the CDR3 reads TGTGCCACCAGTGATATAGGGACAGGGGACTCCTACGAGCAGTACTTC.

The chain recombines TRBV11-2 with TRBJ1-6; D remains unclear. CDR1 and CDR2 (germline): SGHAT, FQNNGV. The CDR3 covers 15 residues. Trimming shortened V by 3 bases and J by 7 bases, and 13 bases separated the two germline ends. The CDR3 reads CASSLSGKTNSPLHF. The DNA for the CDR3 is TGTGCCAGCAGCTTGTCAGGCAAGACAAATTCACCCCTCCACTTT.

DNA for the CDR3: TGTGCCAGCTCACCCATTTTATCCGGACAGGGGCCGCGGAGTGGCTACACCTTC. This encodes CASSPILSGQGPRSGYTF. The V call is TRBV18, the J call TRBJ1-2; 9 positions agree with TRBD1. V shed 3 bases, J shed 7 bases, and the junction held 18 bases outside the gene matches. This CDR3 is built from 18 residues. Germline lookup yields CDR1 KGHSH and CDR2 LQKENI.

J is TRBJ2-1 and V is TRBV19; perhaps TRBD2 as D (6 bases). Trimming removed 3 bases from V and 7 bases from J, with 16 bases in between. The CDR3 totals 15 residues. In germline, CDR1 is LNHDA, CDR2 SQIVND (reference sequence). CDR3 protein: CASSMSPLGRNEQFF. The CDR3 bases are TGTGCCAGTAGTATGAGCCCACTAGGGAGGAATGAGCAGTTCTTC.

This chain uses TRBV3-1 (or the pseudogene TRBV3-2) with TRBJ2-7; 8 bases agree with TRBD2. The germline V gene encodes CDR1 LGHDT and CDR2 YNNKEL (reference sequence). CDR3 size: 13 residues. J lost 11 bases, V lost 5 bases, and 11 bases had no gene match. This chain's CDR3 is CASSNPGLGSEYF. The CDR3 DNA reads as TGTGCCAGCAGCAACCCGGGACTAGGCTCGGAGTACTTC.

The chain employs TRBV28 and TRBJ2-3; 7 nucleotides agree with TRBD1. This CDR3 comprises 15 residues. Germline assignment: CDR1 MDHEN and CDR2 SYDVKM. The J segment lost 0 bases and the V segment lost 4 bases, leaving 4 bases of the junction unmatched. In nucleotides, the CDR3 is TGTGCCAGCAGTTCGGGACAGCGGAGCACAGATACGCAGTATTTT. Translation: CASSSGQRSTDTQYF. The full variable domain, with the rest looked up from reference TRBV28 and TRBJ2-3, is DVKVTQSSRYLVKRTGEKVFLECVQDMDHENMFWYRQDPGLGLRLIYFSYDVKMKEKGDIPEGYSVSREKKERFSLILESASTNQTSMYLCASSSGQRSTDTQYFGPGTRLTVL.

The chain has TRBV27 and TRBJ1-1, with no clear D. Germline CDR1 MNHEY, CDR2 SMNVEV (reference sequence). The CDR3 has 13 amino acids. Trimming removed 5 bases from V and 1 base from J, with 8 bases in between. DNA for the CDR3: TGTGCCAGCAGTAAATACAGGAACACTGAAGCTTTCTTT. It specifies CASSKYRNTEAFF.

The rearrangement uses TRBV28 and TRBJ2-1, with 9 bases aligning to TRBD1. V was clipped by 3 bases and J by 7 bases; unmatched bases: 7. Germline V gene data show CDR1 as MDHEN and CDR2 as SYDVKM. This CDR3 is built from 15 residues. The CDR3: CASSLIGTGRNEQFF. The CDR3 nucleotides read TGTGCCAGCAGTTTGATTGGGACAGGGCGGAATGAGCAGTTCTTC.

The CDR3: CASSARTDQPQHF. The CDR3 coding sequence is TGTGCCAGCAGCGCGAGGACAGACCAGCCCCAGCATTTT. This sequence joins TRBV9 and TRBJ1-5; D is possibly TRBD1 (6 bases). With 3 bases removed from V and 7 bases from J, the gap between germline ends came to 11 bases. Germline-derived CDR1 and CDR2 are SGDLS and YYNGEE. The CDR3 spans 13 residues.

The V call is TRBV25-1, the J call TRBJ1-2; 9 bases line up with TRBD1. In germline, CDR1 is MGHDK, CDR2 SYGVNS. Losses at the gene ends were 2 bases for V and 1 base for J; bases not matched to a gene: 5. The CDR3 has 16 amino acids. CDR3 residues: CASSENRGPFNYGYTF. The CDR3 region has the DNA TGTGCCAGCAGTGAAAACAGGGGGCCCTTTAACTATGGCTACACCTTC.

This chain connects TRBV7-2 to TRBJ2-2; 12 bases fit TRBD2. Germline lookup yields CDR1 SGHTA and CDR2 FQGNSA. The CDR3 is made up of 16 amino acids. V gave up 4 bases and J gave up 6 bases; unmatched junction bases: 6. CDR3 loop: CASSSWLAGGPGELFF. CDR3 nucleotide sequence: TGTGCCAGCAGCTCCTGGCTAGCGGGAGGGCCCGGGGAGCTGTTTTTT.

The chain has TRBV6-1 and TRBJ2-7; 8 nucleotides match TRBD2. CDR1 and CDR2 from the germline V gene are MNHNS and SASEGT. The junction had 4 bases not matched to a gene; V was cut back by 3 bases and J by 0 bases. The CDR3 spans 15 residues. This CDR3 is CASSESSGFSYEQYF. CDR3 nucleotides: TGTGCCAGCAGTGAGTCTAGCGGGTTCTCCTACGAGCAGTACTTC.

This chain uses TRBV2 with TRBJ2-1; TRBD2 aligns across 14 bases. CDR3 length equals 16 residues. In germline, CDR1 is SNHLY, CDR2 FYNNEI. The V gene end was trimmed by 6 bases and the J gene end by 7 bases; junction bases not matched to a gene: 8. CDR3 nucleotide sequence: TGTGCCAGCAGGGCGGGGACTAGCGGGAGAGGTAATGAGCAGTTCTTC. Translating it yields CASRAGTSGRGNEQFF.

This rearrangement joins TRBV5-1 to TRBJ2-5, with TRBD2 matching over 12 bases. The V gene end was trimmed by 0 bases and the J gene end by 4 bases; junction bases not matched to a gene: 4. The CDR3 is 16 amino acids. Germline loops: CDR1 SGHRS, CDR2 YFSETQ. The CDR3 loop is CASSLVLAGGAETQYF. The CDR3 nucleotides are TGCGCCAGCAGCTTGGTTCTAGCGGGAGGGGCAGAGACCCAGTACTTC.

J is TRBJ1-5 and V is TRBV6-5, with a tentative D call TRBD1 (6 bases). The V end lost 0 bases, the J end lost 9 bases, and 9 bases lay between the germline ends. In germline, CDR1 is MNHEY, CDR2 SVGAGI. The CDR3 length is 13 residues. CDR3 sequence reads: CASSYSQGRPQHF. CDR3 nucleotides: TGTGCCAGCAGTTACTCACAGGGTCGGCCCCAGCATTTT.

This chain links TRBV6-5 with TRBJ1-1, with D possibly being TRBD1 (6 bases). V was trimmed by 6 bases and J by 11 bases, leaving 22 bases between them. This CDR3 has 14 amino acids. The V gene's germline CDR1 is MNHEY and CDR2 SVGAGI. In nucleotides, the CDR3 is TGTGCCAGCAGACCATGGGACACCCCCAGGGAGGCTTTCTTT. Translation gives CASRPWDTPREAFF.

The gene calls are TRBV5-1 and TRBJ2-1; D is perhaps TRBD1 (6 bases). The CDR3 extends over 17 amino acids. The germline CDR1 and CDR2 sequences are SGHRS and YFSETQ. Trimming cost V 0 bases and J 6 bases, with 19 bases left between them. The CDR3 protein is CASSLGYRGPRGNEQFF. DNA of the CDR3: TGCGCCAGCAGCTTGGGGTATCGGGGCCCCAGGGGCAATGAGCAGTTCTTC. The variable domain in full, completed from reference TRBV5-1 and TRBJ2-1, reads KAGVTQTPRYLIKTRGQQVTLSCSPISGHRSVSWYQQTPGQGLQFLFEYFSETQRNKGNFPGRFSGRQFSNSRSEMNVSTLELGDSALYLCASSLGYRGPRGNEQFFGPGTRLTVL.

The J gene is TRBJ2-7, the V gene TRBV5-5; 10 bases line up with TRBD2. V shed 0 bases and J 2 bases; nucleotides not matched to a gene: 5. CDR3 length: 16 amino acids. CDR1 and CDR2 from the germline V gene are SGHKS and YYEKEE (reference sequence). For the CDR3, the DNA is TGTGCCAGCAGCTTGGGGACTAGCGGACCAGCCTACGAGCAGTACTTC. It translates to CASSLGTSGPAYEQYF.

The chain uses TRBV4-3 and TRBJ2-1; 9 positions agree with TRBD2. The CDR3 extends over 16 amino acids. The V segment lost 0 bases and the J segment 6 bases; nucleotides outside the gene matches: 6. Per germline, CDR1 LGHNA and CDR2 YSLEER. The CDR3 DNA follows: TGCGCCAGCAGCCAAGATCTGGCGGGAGGGGGCAATGAGCAGTTCTTC. As protein: CASSQDLAGGGNEQFF.

The V gene is TRBV30, the J gene TRBJ1-1, with 9 bases matching TRBD1. The germline gives CDR1 GTSNPN, CDR2 SVGIG (reference sequence). V was clipped by 3 bases and J by 6 bases; unmatched bases: 11. The CDR3 runs to 15 residues. Written as DNA, the CDR3 is TGTGCCTGGAGGTGGTTCGGGACAGGGCTGTCTGAAGCTTTCTTT. Its protein product is CAWRWFGTGLSEAFF.

This clone was recorded once. The genes are TRBV11-2 and TRBJ2-5; D is ambiguous. The CDR3 is 14 amino acids. CDR1 is SGHAT and CDR2 is FQNNGV in the germline V gene. Deletions cut 1 base from V and 3 bases from J, with 9 bases between. The CDR3 bases are TGTGCCAGCAGCTTAGGTTCGGCGGAAGAGACCCAGTACTTC. It translates to CASSLGSAEETQYF.

CDR3 loop: CASSLVPGGLKSSGANVLTF. The CDR3 region has the DNA TGCGCCAGCAGCTTGGTCCCAGGGGGGCTCAAGAGCTCTGGGGCCAACGTCCTGACTTTC. The chain joins TRBV5-1 to TRBJ2-6; TRBD1 is a possible D gene (7 bases). CDR1 and CDR2 (germline): SGHRS, YFSETQ. The V and J ends lost 0 bases and 0 bases respectively, with 19 bases between them. The CDR3 length is 20 residues.

The chain links TRBV5-1 to TRBJ1-5; possibly TRBD1 for D (6 bases). Germline V gene lookup returns CDR1 SGHRS and CDR2 YFSETQ. CDR3 size: 18 residues. V lost 0 bases to trimming and J lost 0 bases, with 16 bases between them. The CDR3 loop reads CASSLGSGGDTSNQPQHF. The CDR3 nucleotides read TGCGCCAGCAGCTTGGGGTCTGGTGGGGACACTAGCAATCAGCCCCAGCATTTT. Supplemented by reference TRBV5-1 and TRBJ1-5, the full variable domain reads KAGVTQTPRYLIKTRGQQVTLSCSPISGHRSVSWYQQTPGQGLQFLFEYFSETQRNKGNFPGRFSGRQFSNSRSEMNVSTLELGDSALYLCASSLGSGGDTSNQPQHFGDGTRLSIL.

This chain links TRBV6-2 or TRBV6-3 with TRBJ1-1; TRBD1 agrees at 8 bases. This CDR3 is 18 amino acids long. Losses at the gene ends were 5 bases for V and 0 bases for J; bases not matched to a gene: 14. The germline V gene encodes CDR1 MNHEY and CDR2 SVGEGT. The DNA for the CDR3 is TGTGCCAGCAGTCCCGACAGGGGCGATCTGAGACTGAACACTGAAGCTTTCTTT. Its protein is CASSPDRGDLRLNTEAFF.